These 20 T cell receptor beta chains came from one sample sequenced in a study of graft-versus-host responses after intestinal transplantation. Libraries were prepared by immunoSEQ multiplex PCR; TCRdb keeps only in-frame clonotypes and omits some of them. The data hold about 85,000 clones, with about four fifths observed a single time. These TCRs are of unknown antigen specificity. The sequencing used unstimulated CD8+ T cells sorted from spleen or lymph node cells, collected before intestinal transplant. All receptors come from a human donor who received an intestinal transplant.

CDR3 DNA: TGCGCCAGCAGCCTAGACCCTCGACAGGCATCCTACGAGCAGTACTTC. This sequence encodes CASSLDPRQASYEQYF. The chain is built from TRBV5-1 and TRBJ2-7, with D tentatively TRBD1 (6 bases). This CDR3 spans 16 amino acids. The germline V gene encodes CDR1 SGHRS and CDR2 YFSETQ. Between the trimmed V and J ends, which lost 4 bases and 1 base, there was a span of 18 bases.

The CDR3 reads CASSLIRGSKNIQYF. The CDR3 region has the DNA TGTGCCAGCAGCTTAATACGGGGAAGCAAAAACATTCAGTACTTC. J is TRBJ2-4 and V is TRBV7-3; D may be TRBD2 (5 bases). Trimming pared 1 base from V and 3 bases from J, leaving 10 bases between. The CDR3 is 15 amino acids. Germline V gene lookup returns CDR1 SGHTA and CDR2 FQGTGA.

The J gene is TRBJ2-1, the V gene TRBV28; 9 positions match TRBD2. Germline assignment: CDR1 MDHEN and CDR2 SYDVKM. The CDR3 contains 17 residues. V was clipped by 5 bases and J by 5 bases; unmatched bases: 13. CDR3 nucleotide sequence: TGTGCCAGCAGTCCGTCTAGCGGGACCCTAAACAACAATGAGCAGTTCTTC. Residues: CASSPSSGTLNNNEQFF. Full variable domain (outside the CDR3, taken from reference TRBV28 and TRBJ2-1): DVKVTQSSRYLVKRTGEKVFLECVQDMDHENMFWYRQDPGLGLRLIYFSYDVKMKEKGDIPEGYSVSREKKERFSLILESASTNQTSMYLCASSPSSGTLNNNEQFFGPGTRLTVL.

This chain links TRBV27 with TRBJ2-7; 8 positions agree with TRBD1. J lost 1 base, V lost 0 bases, and 2 bases had no gene match. The CDR3 consists of 15 residues. The germline gives CDR1 MNHEY, CDR2 SMNVEV (reference sequence). The CDR3 bases are TGTGCCAGCAGTTTATCCGACAGGGGATCCTACGAGCAGTACTTC. Amino acids: CASSLSDRGSYEQYF.

This clone occurred a few times. V gene TRBV6-6 combines with J gene TRBJ2-7, with D unclear. With 0 bases removed from V and 4 bases from J, the gap between germline ends came to 10 bases. Germline CDR1 and CDR2: MNHNY and SVGAGI (reference sequence). This CDR3 region has 14 residues. This CDR3 reads CASSYSTTNYEQYF. CDR3 coding DNA: TGTGCCAGCAGTTACTCGACAACAAATTACGAGCAGTACTTC.

The chain is built from TRBV2 and TRBJ2-3; D gene uncertain. Germline CDR1 SNHLY, CDR2 FYNNEI. This CDR3 region has 13 residues. Trimming stripped 4 bases from V and 2 bases from J, with 7 bases between. CDR3 sequence: CASSVPHTDTQYF. Written as DNA, the CDR3 is TGTGCCAGCAGTGTACCTCACACAGATACGCAGTATTTT.

This chain links TRBV13 with TRBJ2-3; TRBD1 matches at 7 bases. This CDR3 has 15 amino acids. Trimming cost V 5 bases and J 2 bases; bases outside gene matches: 7. CDR1 PRHDT and CDR2 FYEKMQ come from the germline V gene (reference sequence). The CDR3 protein is CASSPRDSYTDTQYF. The CDR3 bases are TGTGCCAGCAGCCCTCGGGACAGTTACACAGATACGCAGTATTTT.

The gene calls are TRBV5-6 and TRBJ2-5; TRBD2 is a possible D gene (5 bases). Looked up from germline, CDR1 is SGHDT and CDR2 is YYEEEE. V lost 4 bases, J lost 11 bases, and 12 bases lay in between. The CDR3 length is 11 residues. The CDR3: CASSAAREQYF. The DNA for the CDR3 is TGTGCCAGCAGCGCGGCTAGGGAGCAGTACTTC.

Remarks on this clone: The identical CDR3 is also encoded by other nucleotide sequences in the sample. V gene TRBV15 combines with J gene TRBJ2-7; the match to TRBD1 covers 8 bases. Losses at the gene ends were 3 bases for V and 6 bases for J; bases not matched to a gene: 10. This CDR3 contains 15 residues. CDR1 is LNHNV and CDR2 is YYDKDF in the germline V gene (reference sequence). The CDR3: CATSRGQGATAEQYF. In DNA form, the CDR3 reads TGTGCCACCAGCAGGGGTCAGGGGGCAACGGCCGAGCAGTACTTC.

This chain joins TRBV9 and TRBJ2-1, with D hard to call. The CDR3 length is 13 residues. Germline CDR1 reads SGDLS; CDR2 reads YYNGEE. The germline V and J ends were trimmed by 0 bases and 8 bases, with 9 bases remaining between them. The CDR3 region has the DNA TGTGCCAGCAGCGTAGTACCCGAGGATGAGCAGTTCTTC. Its translation: CASSVVPEDEQFF.

The chain carries TRBV2 and TRBJ2-2; perhaps TRBD2 as D (5 bases). Looked up from germline, CDR1 is SNHLY and CDR2 is FYNNEI. CDR3 length: 19 amino acids. V was pared by 5 bases and J by 1 base, with 23 bases between. The CDR3 sequence: CASSPTFALAGENTGELFF. The CDR3 DNA sequence: TGTGCCAGCAGTCCTACTTTTGCCCTAGCCGGCGAGAACACCGGGGAGCTGTTTTTT.

The V and J genes are TRBV27 and TRBJ2-5, with TRBD1 matching 7 bases. TRBJ2-7 matches the DNA end more closely, so the J call is doubtful. The germline V gene has CDR1 MNHEY and CDR2 SMNVEV (reference sequence). CDR3 length: 14 residues. For the CDR3, the DNA is TGTGCCAGCGGCCCTTGGGACAGCCCCTACGAGCAGTACTTC. This sequence encodes CASGPWDSPYEQYF.

The table lists this clone with a count of one. The gene calls are TRBV19 and TRBJ2-1; 12 bases agree with TRBD2. Looked up from germline, CDR1 is LNHDA and CDR2 is SQIVND (reference sequence). Trimming at V came to 1 base and at J to 9 bases, leaving 7 bases not matched to a gene. The CDR3 has 16 amino acids. The CDR3 loop reads CASSIVPSGGAGEQFF. The CDR3 DNA is TGTGCCAGTAGTATAGTACCTAGCGGGGGGGCGGGTGAGCAGTTCTTC.

The chain recombines TRBV13 with TRBJ2-7; 12 bases are a match to TRBD2. Germline CDR1 is PRHDT and CDR2 is FYEKMQ (reference sequence). This CDR3 has 13 amino acids. The J segment lost 5 bases and the V segment lost 6 bases, leaving 2 bases of the junction unmatched. In nucleotides, the CDR3 is TGTGCCAGCAGTCGGACTAGCGGGAACGAGCAGTACTTC. This encodes CASSRTSGNEQYF.

The table lists this clone with a count of one. The chain uses TRBV12-2 and TRBJ1-4. TRBV12-2 is given as a pseudogene. The CDR3 is 16 residues long. The CDR3 bases are TGTGCAAGTCGCTTAAGATGTCGTAGAGGTAATGAAAAACTGTTTTTT. It codes for CASRLRCRRGNEKLFF.

The V and J genes are TRBV6-1 and TRBJ1-5; the D is unclear. Trimming shortened V by 0 bases and J by 2 bases, and 11 bases separated the two germline ends. Germline CDR1 MNHNS, CDR2 SASEGT. CDR3 length: 16 residues. The CDR3 here is CASSEALGSGNQPQHF. The CDR3 bases are TGTGCCAGCAGTGAAGCGTTGGGGTCCGGCAATCAGCCCCAGCATTTT.

Note on this clone: The junction does not match germline at one end; this may be a read error. The CDR3 DNA follows: TGTGCTAGCAGCTTAGAGGCAAGCGGGAGGGCCACGCGCTACGAGCAGTACTTC. Translating gives CASSLEASGRATRYEQYF. The rearrangement joins TRBV7-7 to TRBJ2-7, with TRBD2 matching over 10 bases. The CDR3 contains 18 residues. CDR1 and CDR2 (germline): SSHAT, FNYEAQ (reference sequence).

V is TRBV11-2 and J is TRBJ2-7; D may match TRBD1 or TRBD2 (6 bases each). The CDR3 is 15 residues long. The V gene's germline CDR1 is SGHAT and CDR2 FQNNGV. With 4 bases removed from V and 1 base from J, the gap between germline ends came to 14 bases. CDR3 amino acids: CASSWGARGSYEQYF. In DNA form, the CDR3 reads TGTGCCAGCAGCTGGGGGGCCCGCGGGTCCTACGAGCAGTACTTC.

The V gene is TRBV30, the J gene TRBJ2-7, with 7 bases fitting TRBD1. From germline, CDR1 is GTSNPN and CDR2 SVGIG (reference sequence). Germline trimming cut 3 bases from V and 0 bases from J; bases unmatched to any gene: 5. This CDR3 spans 14 amino acids. The CDR3 DNA reads TGTGCCTGGAGCTGGACAGGATTCTCCTACGAGCAGTACTTC. Its translation: CAWSWTGFSYEQYF.

This clone has more than one count but fewer than ten. The chain links TRBV6-5 to TRBJ1-2; D is ambiguous. CDR3 length: 13 residues. Trimming removed 2 bases from V and 1 base from J, with 5 bases in between. Germline V gene sequence: CDR1 MNHEY, CDR2 SVGAGI. The CDR3 loop reads CASSYEDNYGYTF. The CDR3, as DNA: TGTGCCAGCAGTTACGAGGATAACTATGGCTACACCTTC.